This T cell receptor beta chain derives from a study of T cell responses to AZD1222 COVID-19 vaccine. Overall study findings and caveats: In a largely white British group with more females than males, clonal diversity was possibly underestimated.

Clones were read by immunoSEQ multiplex PCR, and TCRdb kept only the in-frame ones, dropping some. The table shows approximately 130,000 clones, with roughly 85% occurring only once. In the case of this clone: What it binds is unknown.

V gave up 2 bases and J gave up 7 bases, with 9 bases separating them. The CDR3 runs 13 residues. Germline V lookup: CDR1 PRHDT, CDR2 FYEKMQ (reference sequence). The TCR was taken from an adult who received the MenACWY meningococcal vaccine as a control. The material was peripheral blood, obtained 28 days after the second dose of the MenACWY control vaccine. The chain links TRBV13 to TRBJ2-1; D is unresolved. The CDR3 region is CASSLRRMNEQFF. The CDR3 nucleotides are TGTGCCAGCAGCTTAAGGCGGATGAATGAGCAGTTCTTC.